This T cell receptor (beta chain) is from a study of shared clonotypes between healthy human individuals. General study results and limits: In a handful of donors, around 4.8% of naive CD4 clonotypes appeared in common.

The V end was cut by 2 bases, the J end by 7 bases, with 14 bases between. Germline loops: CDR1 MGHRA, CDR2 YSYEKL. This CDR3 comprises 15 residues. Turning to this clone: The target antigen is unknown.

TCRdb's table, derived via immunoSEQ multiplex PCR, lists solely in-frame clones and lacks some. The repertoire holds some 2,500,000 clones, less than 95% seen once, with more than 0.35% in the top ten. In the CD4+ fraction, cells were divided into CD45RA+ naive and CD45RA-negative memory subsets. The sequence derives from a man younger than 35 in good health. Some clones in this sample may be carry-over from other donors' samples. The chain has TRBV4-1 and TRBJ1-4; D not certain. What was sequenced was naive CD4+ T cells from PBMCs. Subset meaning: CD45RA+ positively selected. CDR3 residues: CASSQRTPKGEKLFF. The CDR3 nucleotides are TGCGCCAGCAGCCAACGCACACCTAAAGGTGAAAAACTGTTTTTT.